These 5 T cell receptor beta chains were sequenced from one sample in a study of blood T cell repertoires in COVID-19. The method was immunoSEQ multiplex PCR; TCRdb's version includes in-frame clones alone and lacks a portion of them. The sample holds fewer than 300,000 clones, around 82% seen once. Source material: peripheral blood. These receptors were taken from a human donor in a cohort sampled during active COVID-19.

This clone has a handful of counts. The chain is built from TRBV18 and TRBJ2-7; TRBD1 matches at 8 bases. Unmatched junction bases numbered 7, after V lost 0 bases and J lost 6 bases. Germline V gives CDR1 KGHSH, CDR2 LQKENI. The CDR3 covers 15 residues. CDR3 in amino acids: CASSPPSGGASEQYF. In nucleotides, the CDR3 is TGTGCCAGCTCACCACCTTCAGGGGGCGCATCCGAGCAGTACTTC. The full variable domain, in which reference TRBV18 and TRBJ2-7 provide the parts outside the CDR3, is NAGVMQNPRHLVRRRGQEARLRCSPMKGHSHVYWYRQLPEEGLKFMVYLQKENIIDESGMPKERFSAEFPKEGPSILRIQQVVRGDSAAYFCASSPPSGGASEQYFGPGTRLTVT.

The CDR3, as DNA: TGTGCCAGCAGCGTGGGGGACACCTACGAGCAGTACTTC. It is translated as CASSVGDTYEQYF. The rearrangement links TRBV9 to TRBJ2-7; weak D call: TRBD1 (6 bases). Germline CDR1 SGDLS, CDR2 YYNGEE. This CDR3 is built from 13 residues. Trimming stripped 2 bases from V and 2 bases from J, with 8 bases between. The full variable domain, its missing parts supplied by reference TRBV9 and TRBJ2-7, is DSGVTQTPKHLITATGQRVTLRCSPRSGDLSVYWYQQSLDQGLQFLIQYYNGEERAKGNILERFSAQQFPDLHSELNLSSLELGDSALYFCASSVGDTYEQYFGPGTRLTVT.

This chain uses TRBV7-2 with TRBJ2-7; D is undetermined. The CDR3 has 13 residues. Germline V gene sequence: CDR1 SGHTA, CDR2 FQGNSA. The V end was cut by 4 bases, the J end by 0 bases, with 7 bases between. CDR3 in amino acids: CASSSRGSYEQYF. CDR3 DNA: TGTGCCAGCAGCTCCCGAGGCTCCTACGAGCAGTACTTC.

The CDR3 sequence: CASNPLSVDGYTF. DNA for the CDR3: TGTGCCAGTAATCCCCTCAGTGTTGATGGCTACACCTTC. V and J are TRBV28 and TRBJ1-2; D is uncertain. Trimming took 9 bases from V and 6 from J, leaving 17 bases between them. Germline values: CDR1 MDHEN, CDR2 SYDVKM. The CDR3 totals 13 residues.

This rearrangement joins TRBV7-2 to TRBJ2-3; 12 bases fit TRBD2. The CDR3 loop spans 14 amino acids. V shed 7 bases and J 4 bases; nucleotides not matched to a gene: 3. Germline V gene lookup returns CDR1 SGHTA and CDR2 FQGNSA. The CDR3 sequence: CASKGLAGPDTQYF. The CDR3 bases are TGTGCCAGCAAAGGACTAGCGGGGCCAGATACGCAGTATTTT.